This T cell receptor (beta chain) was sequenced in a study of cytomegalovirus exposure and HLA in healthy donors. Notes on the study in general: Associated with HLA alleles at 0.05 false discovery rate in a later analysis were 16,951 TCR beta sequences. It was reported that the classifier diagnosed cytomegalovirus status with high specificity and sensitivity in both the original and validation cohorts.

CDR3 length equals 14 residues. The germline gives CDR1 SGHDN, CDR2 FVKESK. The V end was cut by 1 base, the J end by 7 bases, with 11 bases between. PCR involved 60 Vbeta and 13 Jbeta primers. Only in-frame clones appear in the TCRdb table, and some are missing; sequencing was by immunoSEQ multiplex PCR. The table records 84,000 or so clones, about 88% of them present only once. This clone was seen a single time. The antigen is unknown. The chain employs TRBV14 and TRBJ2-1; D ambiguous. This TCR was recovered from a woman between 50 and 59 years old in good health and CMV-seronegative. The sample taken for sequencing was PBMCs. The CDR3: CASSQGLPLNEQFF. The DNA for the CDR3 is TGTGCCAGCAGCCAAGGACTGCCGTTGAATGAGCAGTTCTTC.